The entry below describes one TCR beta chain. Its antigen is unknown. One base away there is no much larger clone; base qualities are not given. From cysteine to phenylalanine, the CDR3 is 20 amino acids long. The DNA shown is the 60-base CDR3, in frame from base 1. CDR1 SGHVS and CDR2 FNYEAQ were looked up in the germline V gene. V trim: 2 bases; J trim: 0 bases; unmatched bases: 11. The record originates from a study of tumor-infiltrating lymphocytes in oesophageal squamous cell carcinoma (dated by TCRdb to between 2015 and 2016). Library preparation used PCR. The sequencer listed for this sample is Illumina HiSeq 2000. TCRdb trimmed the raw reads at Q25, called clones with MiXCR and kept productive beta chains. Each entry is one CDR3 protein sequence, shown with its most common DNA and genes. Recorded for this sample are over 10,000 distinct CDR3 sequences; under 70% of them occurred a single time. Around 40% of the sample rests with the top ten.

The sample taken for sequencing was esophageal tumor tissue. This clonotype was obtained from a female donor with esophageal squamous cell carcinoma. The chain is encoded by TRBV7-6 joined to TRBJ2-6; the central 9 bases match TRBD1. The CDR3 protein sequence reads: CASSLSAGRDRDSGANVLTF. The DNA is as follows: TGTGCCAGCAGCTTATCGGCCGGTCGGGACAGGGACTCTGGGGCCAACGTCCTGACTTTC.